This T cell receptor beta chain stems from a study of blood T cell repertoires in COVID-19. V shed 0 bases and J 0 bases; nucleotides not matched to a gene: 2. Germline lookup yields CDR1 LGHNA and CDR2 YSLEER. CDR3 length equals 16 residues. The protocol was immunoSEQ multiplex PCR, while the TCRdb copy is restricted to in-frame clones and leaves out a portion. The sample has over 200,000 clones; 90% are singletons. This clone was observed a single time. Sequenced: peripheral blood. The chain couples TRBV4-3 to TRBJ2-1; TRBD2 matches at 7 bases. This clonotype originated in a man aged 30 to 39 with COVID-19, enrolled during active disease. CDR3 residues: CASSQEAGRSYNEQFF. For the CDR3, the DNA is TGCGCCAGCAGCCAAGAAGCGGGGCGCTCCTACAATGAGCAGTTCTTC.